Listed below are T cell receptor beta chains from one sample, sequenced in a study of T cells in Graves' hyperthyroidism and ophthalmopathy. TCRdb independently ran MiXCR on the multiplex PCR reads; one entry per CDR3 protein. The profile shows 540,000 or so distinct CDR3 sequences, 15% to 18% of them singletons. Material for sequencing was blood. These receptors all stem from a woman aged 25 to 39 with Graves' hyperthyroidism. Both conserved end residues are trimmed from each CDR3. A row's size may be missing; if present it is once, few, many or a size class.

V	size	J	CDR3
TRBV28	few	TRBJ2-3	ASSLRQLGADTQY
TRBV20-1	many	TRBJ1-1	SAREDRNTEAF
TRBV29-1	many	TRBJ1-1	SVRDSLFGGNTEAF
TRBV20-1	NA	TRBJ2-1	SASLLGLAGYNEQF
TRBV5-4	few	TRBJ2-1	ASSTSLVNEQF
TRBV11-2	many	TRBJ2-3	ASSLRYLAGGGTDTQY
TRBV15	few	TRBJ2-7	ATSLTTGGYEQY
TRBV12-3/TRBV12-4	many	TRBJ1-1	ASSLAYNTRDNTEAF
TRBV20-1	many	TRBJ2-2	SARALNTGELF
TRBV9	few	TRBJ2-3	ASSVGLGGRSSTDTQY
TRBV28	many	TRBJ2-7	ASSLSGRADEQY
TRBV11-1	many	TRBJ1-2	ASSPRVANYGYT
TRBV6-2/TRBV6-3	few	TRBJ2-7	AISLTGGVGEQY
TRBV6-6	many	TRBJ2-5	ASSYSFGTAQETQY
TRBV30	many	TRBJ1-3	AGTWPNTIY
TRBV11-3	many	TRBJ2-7	TSSLVPTEQY
TRBV5-5	NA	TRBJ2-2	ASSLEAERWKLF
TRBV20-1	many	TRBJ2-7	SVPGRGGEQY
TRBV7-9	many	TRBJ2-5	ASSLQGKQETQY
TRBV6-1	many	TRBJ1-5	ASSERGGPQH
TRBV25-1	NA	TRBJ1-4	ASSEQTGGFAKLF
TRBV20-1	many	TRBJ2-7	STKTYEQY
TRBV3-1	many	TRBJ2-7	ASRHLGAGDDSYEQY
TRBV7-9	NA	TRBJ2-1	ASSSKTLAGAYNEQF
TRBV28	many	TRBJ1-5	ASSLEGTEINQPQH
TRBV6-1	many	TRBJ1-5	ASRPEIISNQPQH
TRBV20-1	NA	TRBJ2-7	SASPGLAAYEQY
TRBV29-1	many	TRBJ2-3	SAGAGTGDPDTQY
TRBV28	many	TRBJ2-1	ASSSDFGTMRSWEQF
TRBV4-1	NA	TRBJ2-7	ASSQGSLSGKYEQY
TRBV14	many	TRBJ2-1	ASSQAAEQF
TRBV3-1	many	TRBJ2-2	ASSHWGGNGELF
TRBV28	many	TRBJ2-1	AAGQGAWNEQF
TRBV6-1	many	TRBJ2-7	ASTGTGYYEQY
TRBV15	many	TRBJ1-2	ATSPSRPIGEGYT
TRBV11-1	many	TRBJ2-2	ASSLGGTGLNADTGELF
TRBV2	NA	TRBJ1-1	ASTEIQGRLAF
TRBV10-3	few	TRBJ1-2	AISESGGNSGYT
TRBV24-1	few	TRBJ2-3	ATSDFRGGGTDTQY
TRBV6-5	many	TRBJ2-6	ASSSASRGGLSGANVLT
TRBV2	many	TRBJ1-5	ASTSRVGNQPQH
TRBV20-1	many	TRBJ2-7	SARPQDYEQY
TRBV7-2	few	TRBJ2-7	ASSFRETSYEQY
TRBV11-2	many	TRBJ2-4	ASSLGTGLIGIQY
TRBV20-1	few	TRBJ2-7	SAETGAYEQY
TRBV20-1	many	TRBJ2-1	SATRTGGNEQF
TRBV5-1	many	TRBJ2-1	ASSLRQGMGSGEQF
TRBV7-9	few	TRBJ1-3	ASSTRVSGNTIY